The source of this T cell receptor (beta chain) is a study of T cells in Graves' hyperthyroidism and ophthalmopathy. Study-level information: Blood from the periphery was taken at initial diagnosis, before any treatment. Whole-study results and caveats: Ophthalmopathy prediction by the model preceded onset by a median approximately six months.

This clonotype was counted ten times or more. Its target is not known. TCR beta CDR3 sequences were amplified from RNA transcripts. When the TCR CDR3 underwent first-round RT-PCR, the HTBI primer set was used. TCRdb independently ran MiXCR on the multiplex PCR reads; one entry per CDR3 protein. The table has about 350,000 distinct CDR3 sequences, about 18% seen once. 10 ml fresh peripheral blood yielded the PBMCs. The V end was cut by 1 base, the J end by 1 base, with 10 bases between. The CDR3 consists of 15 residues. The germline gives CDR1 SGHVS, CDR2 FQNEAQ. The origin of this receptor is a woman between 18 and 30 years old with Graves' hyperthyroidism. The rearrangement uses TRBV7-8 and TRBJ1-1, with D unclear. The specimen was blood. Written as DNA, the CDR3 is TGTGCCAGCAGCTTAGTTTACCGGTCGAACACTGAAGCTTTCTTT. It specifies CASSLVYRSNTEAFF.